Following are 27 T cell receptor beta chains from one sample sequenced in a study of T cell responses to AZD1222 COVID-19 vaccine. The method was immunoSEQ multiplex PCR; TCRdb's version includes in-frame clones alone and lacks a portion of them. The sample holds around 120,000 clones; roughly 86% are singletons and the top ten take approximately 18%. The source was peripheral blood, collected 28 days after the second AZD1222 dose. These receptors originate from an adult who received the AZD1222 COVID-19 vaccine.

The J gene is TRBJ2-7, the V gene TRBV7-9; possible D gene TRBD2, 5 bases. This CDR3 is 16 amino acids long. V dropped 5 bases and J dropped 4 bases, with 21 bases sitting between them. The germline V gene encodes CDR1 SEHNR and CDR2 FQNEAQ (reference sequence). This chain's CDR3 is CASSPTAEGNRYEQYF. The CDR3 DNA reads as TGTGCCAGCAGCCCTACGGCAGAGGGCAACCGTTACGAGCAGTACTTC.

J is TRBJ1-1 and V is TRBV30; 8 nucleotides line up with TRBD1. This CDR3 has 11 amino acids. J gave up 6 bases and V 3 bases, and 0 bases lay outside the gene matches. Germline V lookup: CDR1 GTSNPN, CDR2 SVGIG (reference sequence). The CDR3 sequence: CAWRQGAEAFF. DNA for the CDR3: TGTGCCTGGAGACAGGGGGCTGAAGCTTTCTTT.

This chain connects TRBV15 to TRBJ2-7, with TRBD1 matching over 9 bases. CDR1 and CDR2 (germline): LNHNV, YYDKDF (reference sequence). CDR3 size: 16 residues. V shed 2 bases and J 3 bases; nucleotides not matched to a gene: 8. The CDR3 nucleotides read TGTGCCACCAGCAGACCCACGGGACAGGGACACTACGAGCAGTACTTC. It is translated as CATSRPTGQGHYEQYF.

This rearrangement joins TRBV19 to TRBJ2-2, with D perhaps TRBD2 (6 bases). This CDR3 spans 14 amino acids. Trimming removed 8 bases at V and 1 base at J, with 11 bases between. Germline lookup yields CDR1 LNHDA and CDR2 SQIVND (reference sequence). The CDR3 region has the DNA TGTGCCAGTGCCAATAGCGGGAACACCGGGGAGCTGTTTTTT. Translation gives CASANSGNTGELFF.

This clone was seen only once. This chain connects TRBV28 to TRBJ1-6, with TRBD1 matching 8 bases. V shed 8 bases and J 7 bases; nucleotides not matched to a gene: 10. The CDR3 consists of 15 residues. The V gene's germline CDR1 is MDHEN and CDR2 SYDVKM. The CDR3 DNA reads as TGTGCCAGCCTCCCCGGACAGGGACGGAATTCACCCCTCCACTTT. Translated, it gives CASLPGQGRNSPLHF. Complete variable domain (other parts from reference TRBV28 and TRBJ1-6): DVKVTQSSRYLVKRTGEKVFLECVQDMDHENMFWYRQDPGLGLRLIYFSYDVKMKEKGDIPEGYSVSREKKERFSLILESASTNQTSMYLCASLPGQGRNSPLHFGNGTRLTVT.

Only a few counts were recorded for this clone. V usage is TRBV4-3 and J usage is TRBJ1-5; D not certain. V was clipped by 0 bases and J by 10 bases, with 7 bases between them. CDR1 is LGHNA, CDR2 YSLEER, per germline. The CDR3 consists of 12 residues. In DNA, the CDR3 is TGCGCCAGCAGCCAAGATACGGGACCCCAGCATTTT. Its protein is CASSQDTGPQHF.

The gene calls are TRBV5-4 and TRBJ2-7; D tentatively fits TRBD1 or TRBD2 (5 bases each). V was shortened by 4 bases and J by 5 bases, with 16 bases between the two germline ends. The CDR3 loop spans 14 amino acids. The V gene's germline CDR1 is SGHNT and CDR2 YYREEE (reference sequence). The CDR3, as DNA: TGTGCCAGCAGCACCCGGGACCGCCACCACGAGCAGTACTTC. It encodes CASSTRDRHHEQYF. The complete variable domain, with remaining parts taken from reference TRBV5-4 and TRBJ2-7, reads ETGVTQSPTHLIKTRGQQVTLRCSSQSGHNTVSWYQQALGQGPQFIFQYYREEENGRGNFPPRFSGLQFPNYSSELNVNALELDDSALYLCASSTRDRHHEQYFGPGTRLTVT.

The chain has TRBV27 and TRBJ2-1; 12 bases map to TRBD2. Trimming cost V 5 bases and J 9 bases; bases outside gene matches: 8. CDR1 and CDR2 (germline): MNHEY, SMNVEV (reference sequence). The CDR3 sequence is 15 residues long. This chain's CDR3 is CASSKRLAGASEQFF. The CDR3 nucleotides are TGTGCCAGCAGTAAAAGACTAGCGGGAGCCAGTGAGCAGTTCTTC.

The V call is TRBV7-2, the J call TRBJ1-6; TRBD1 agrees at 7 bases. Germline V gives CDR1 SGHTA, CDR2 FQGNSA. This CDR3 spans 17 amino acids. V shed 4 bases, J shed 0 bases, and the junction held 6 bases outside the gene matches. Written as DNA, the CDR3 is TGTGCCAGCAGCTCCCTGGACAGGAGCTCCTATAATTCACCCCTCCACTTT. Translation: CASSSLDRSSYNSPLHF.

The V gene is TRBV16, the J gene TRBJ1-5; tentatively, D is TRBD1 (5 bases). CDR3 length: 14 residues. The germline V gene has CDR1 KGHSY and CDR2 FQNENV. Trimming removed 6 bases at V and 6 bases at J, with 15 bases between. The chain's CDR3 is CASSSDLGRQPQHF. For the CDR3, the DNA is TGTGCCAGCAGTTCCGACTTGGGACGTCAGCCCCAGCATTTT.

At least ten counts were recorded for this clone. The chain has TRBV4-1 and TRBJ2-5; D is perhaps TRBD1 (5 bases). Trimming took off 3 bases at V and 1 base at J, with 12 bases between the two ends. This CDR3 contains 15 residues. Germline CDR1 and CDR2: MGHRA and YSYEKL. CDR3 in amino acids: CASSQGSGLQETQYF. The CDR3 DNA follows: TGCGCCAGCAGCCAGGGGTCAGGGCTCCAAGAGACCCAGTACTTC.

This chain joins TRBV24-1 and TRBJ2-2; TRBD2 is a possible D gene (5 bases). Germline V CDR1 and CDR2: KGHDR, SFDVKD. The CDR3 consists of 14 residues. Trimming removed 1 base at V and 4 bases at J, with 6 bases between. The CDR3 loop is CATSDFGVTGELFF. The CDR3 DNA sequence: TGTGCCACCAGTGATTTCGGGGTCACCGGGGAGCTGTTTTTT.

The V and J genes are TRBV10-1 and TRBJ1-1; 9 bases align to TRBD1. CDR3 length equals 15 residues. CDR1 is WNHNN and CDR2 is SYGVQD in the germline V gene (reference sequence). J was trimmed by 0 bases and V by 6 bases; bases with no gene match: 5. The CDR3 sequence is CASRGNRGLNTEAFF. In DNA, the CDR3 is TGCGCCAGCAGGGGGAACAGGGGGCTGAACACTGAAGCTTTCTTT.

The chain combines TRBV6-4 with TRBJ2-1; tentatively, D is TRBD2 (6 bases). The germline CDR1 and CDR2 sequences are MRHNA and SNTAGT. This CDR3 has 18 residues. Trimming removed 4 bases from V and 7 bases from J, with 26 bases in between. CDR3 coding DNA: TGTGCCAGCAGTGGCCACCCGGAGGGTCTAGCAATGCTGAATGAGCAGTTCTTC. The encoded protein is CASSGHPEGLAMLNEQFF.

The chain carries TRBV7-2 and TRBJ1-2, with 9 nucleotides matching TRBD1. V lost 5 bases and J lost 2; bases outside the gene matches: 6. CDR1 is SGHTA, CDR2 FQGNSA, per germline. The CDR3 has 15 residues. The CDR3 reads CASSTAGQGNYGYTF. Here the CDR3 DNA reads TGTGCCAGCAGCACAGCCGGACAGGGGAACTATGGCTACACCTTC.

This rearrangement joins TRBV9 to TRBJ1-4; 9 nucleotides align to TRBD1. This CDR3 spans 17 amino acids. Germline loops: CDR1 SGDLS, CDR2 YYNGEE. Trimming cost V 0 bases and J 4 bases; bases outside gene matches: 7. CDR3 DNA: TGTGCCAGCAGCGTAGGTACAGGGGGCGACGGTAATGAAAAACTGTTTTTT. Amino acid sequence: CASSVGTGGDGNEKLFF.

V usage is TRBV28 and J usage is TRBJ2-7, with a tentative D call TRBD2 (5 bases). This CDR3 is 15 amino acids long. Germline V gene lookup returns CDR1 MDHEN and CDR2 SYDVKM. Trimming cost V 5 bases and J 2 bases, with 16 bases left between them. The CDR3 sequence is CASSTARDGTYEQYF. CDR3 DNA sequence: TGTGCCAGCAGTACTGCCCGCGACGGGACCTACGAGCAGTACTTC. Looking up the rest from reference TRBV28 and TRBJ2-7 gives the full variable domain: DVKVTQSSRYLVKRTGEKVFLECVQDMDHENMFWYRQDPGLGLRLIYFSYDVKMKEKGDIPEGYSVSREKKERFSLILESASTNQTSMYLCASSTARDGTYEQYFGPGTRLTVT.

This clone was seen once. The J gene is TRBJ1-5, the V gene TRBV5-5; D possibly corresponds to TRBD1 (5 bases). The ends were cut back, 4 bases at V and 0 bases at J, with 14 bases in the middle. In germline, CDR1 is SGHKS, CDR2 YYEKEE (reference sequence). This CDR3 has 16 amino acids. The CDR3 coding sequence is TGTGCCAGCAGCCAGTACAGGCCCTATAGCAATCAGCCCCAGCATTTT. Translation gives CASSQYRPYSNQPQHF.

The V and J genes are TRBV4-3 and TRBJ2-7; 9 positions match TRBD1. This CDR3 region has 14 residues. Looked up from germline, CDR1 is LGHNA and CDR2 is YSLEER. The trim removed 1 base at V and 4 bases at J, leaving 2 bases unmatched. CDR3 protein: CASSQGQGEYEQYF. CDR3 sequence (DNA): TGCGCCAGCAGCCAAGGACAGGGGGAGTACGAGCAGTACTTC.

The V and J genes are TRBV28 and TRBJ1-2; D gene ambiguous. The CDR3 is 11 residues long. V was trimmed by 4 bases and J by 4 bases, leaving 4 bases between them. Germline V gene data show CDR1 as MDHEN and CDR2 as SYDVKM. The CDR3: CASSSLYGYTF. DNA of the CDR3: TGTGCCAGCAGTTCCCTCTATGGCTACACCTTC.

There are a few counts of this clone. The chain carries TRBV14 and TRBJ1-2, with D tentatively TRBD1 (6 bases). V was clipped by 4 bases and J by 7 bases, with 13 bases between them. Germline loops: CDR1 SGHDN, CDR2 FVKESK. This CDR3 is built from 13 residues. The CDR3 region has the DNA TGTGCCAGCAGCCCAGGGGTTCTATCTGGCTACACCTTC. It yields the protein CASSPGVLSGYTF.

This sequence joins TRBV21-1 and TRBJ2-5; the D call of TRBD2 is as the table states it, not checked on the DNA. TRBV21-1 is a known pseudogene. The CDR3 covers 15 residues. The DNA of the CDR3 is TGTGCCAGCATCTCCCCGACTAGCGGGAGAGAGACCCAGTACTTC. Protein: CASISPTSGRETQYF.

The CDR3 spells CAWSPWTGEAEAFF. The CDR3 coding sequence is TGTGCCTGGAGTCCCTGGACAGGGGAGGCCGAAGCTTTCTTT. The rearrangement joins TRBV30 to TRBJ1-1, with 9 bases matching TRBD1. The CDR3 is 14 amino acids. Unmatched junction bases numbered 9, after V lost 2 bases and J lost 8 bases. Germline values: CDR1 GTSNPN, CDR2 SVGIG (reference sequence).

CDR3 region: CASSQPGGLLQEKLFF. In DNA form, the CDR3 reads TGTGCCAGCAGCCAACCGGGGGGCCTTCTTCAGGAAAAACTGTTTTTT. The J gene is TRBJ1-4, the V gene TRBV3-1 (or the pseudogene TRBV3-2); perhaps TRBD1 as D (6 bases). CDR3 length equals 16 residues. Trimming shortened V by 2 bases and J by 8 bases, and 18 bases separated the two germline ends. The germline CDR1 and CDR2 sequences are LGHDT and YNNKEL (reference sequence).

This sequence joins TRBV6-1 and TRBJ2-7; 9 positions match TRBD2. The ends lost 1 base at V and 3 bases at J; junction bases unmatched: 4. CDR1 and CDR2 from the germline V gene are MNHNS and SASEGT. There are 15 residues in the CDR3. The chain's CDR3 is CASSEGLAESYEQYF. In DNA form, the CDR3 reads TGTGCCAGCAGTGAAGGACTAGCGGAAAGCTACGAGCAGTACTTC.

V is TRBV27 and J is TRBJ2-7, with 8 bases matching TRBD2. The ends lost 3 bases at V and 6 bases at J; junction bases unmatched: 13. The CDR3 consists of 16 residues. CDR1 is MNHEY and CDR2 is SMNVEV in the germline V gene (reference sequence). In DNA form, the CDR3 reads TGTGCCAGCAGTTTCTCATTCGCGGGGGGCGGTTTCGAGCAGTACTTC. Translation gives CASSFSFAGGGFEQYF.

The chain recombines TRBV9 with TRBJ2-7; TRBD2 aligns across 11 bases. Losses at the gene ends were 0 bases for V and 0 bases for J; bases not matched to a gene: 8. Germline V gene sequence: CDR1 SGDLS, CDR2 YYNGEE. The CDR3 spans 18 residues. CDR3 sequence: CASSVGPSGGLSSYEQYF. The CDR3 region has the DNA TGTGCCAGCAGCGTAGGTCCTAGCGGGGGGCTAAGCTCCTACGAGCAGTACTTC.